Each of the 19 T cell receptor beta chains below was sequenced from the same sample in a study of blood T cell repertoires in COVID-19. Method: immunoSEQ multiplex PCR; TCRdb's copy keeps in-frame clones and lacks some. This table holds 9,200 or so clones, 80% to 90% found once. Sequencing used peripheral blood. These receptors all come from a man aged 55 to 70 with acute or convalescent COVID-19.

The CDR3 protein is CASRTRQGHQPQHF. The CDR3 region has the DNA TGTGCCAGCAGAACTAGACAGGGTCATCAGCCCCAGCATTTT. This rearrangement joins TRBV6-5 to TRBJ1-5; TRBD1 matches at 7 bases. The CDR3 runs to 14 residues. The ends lost 6 bases at V and 5 bases at J; junction bases unmatched: 7. CDR1 is MNHEY, CDR2 SVGAGI, per germline.

V and J are TRBV6-2 or TRBV6-3 and TRBJ2-3, with 10 bases aligning to TRBD2. This CDR3 has 14 amino acids. Trimming removed 5 bases from V and 3 bases from J; junction bases left unmatched: 2. Per the germline V gene, CDR1 is MNHEY and CDR2 is SVGEGT. This chain's CDR3 is CASSGLAETDTQYF. CDR3 bases: TGTGCCAGCAGTGGACTAGCGGAGACAGATACGCAGTATTTT.

By frequency in the sample, this clone is medium-sized. Other DNA sequences in the same sample also yield this CDR3. The J gene is TRBJ1-2, the V gene TRBV6-5; 9 nucleotides align to TRBD1. Trimming took 2 bases from V and 8 from J; bases not matched to a gene: 6. The CDR3 is 14 amino acids. Germline loops: CDR1 MNHEY, CDR2 SVGAGI. The CDR3 reads CASSYTGQGQGYTF. The CDR3 coding sequence is TGTGCCAGCAGTTACACCGGACAGGGGCAGGGCTACACCTTC.

The J gene is TRBJ1-2, the V gene TRBV6-5, with a possible D match to TRBD1 (5 bases). Trimming left V 5 bases short and J 3 bases short, with 16 bases between. Germline CDR1 MNHEY, CDR2 SVGAGI. This CDR3 region has 15 residues. The CDR3 DNA follows: TGTGCCAGCAGTACCCTTCAGGGTAGCCACTATGGCTACACCTTC. The encoded protein is CASSTLQGSHYGYTF.

V is TRBV29-1 and J is TRBJ2-3; perhaps TRBD1 as D (5 bases). From germline, CDR1 is SQVTM and CDR2 ANQGSEA. V was trimmed by 3 bases and J by 3 bases, leaving 13 bases between them. This CDR3 is 14 amino acids long. The CDR3 is CSVDGQENTDTQYF. The CDR3 DNA follows: TGCAGCGTTGACGGACAAGAGAATACAGATACGCAGTATTTT.

The gene calls are TRBV5-4 and TRBJ1-3; TRBD1 aligns across 7 bases. This CDR3 has 18 amino acids. V lost 1 base and J lost 0; bases outside the gene matches: 10. Germline loops: CDR1 SGHNT, CDR2 YYREEE (reference sequence). The CDR3 region is CASSLRWDSSLSGNTIYF. Here the CDR3 DNA reads TGTGCCAGCAGCTTGAGGTGGGACAGCTCTCTCTCTGGAAACACCATATATTTT.

The J gene is TRBJ1-6, the V gene TRBV11-2, with 7 bases that match TRBD1. This CDR3 contains 18 residues. The germline V gene has CDR1 SGHAT and CDR2 FQNNGV. Germline trimming cut 3 bases from V and 7 bases from J; bases unmatched to any gene: 15. CDR3 nucleotides: TGTGCCAGCAGCTTTAACGTACAGGGGCTGCCTAGGAATTCACCCCTCCACTTT. Translating it yields CASSFNVQGLPRNSPLHF.

The chain is built from TRBV28 and TRBJ2-2, with 9 bases identical to TRBD1. Germline CDR1 and CDR2: MDHEN and SYDVKM. Trimming cost V 2 bases and J 0 bases; bases outside gene matches: 13. The CDR3 extends over 20 amino acids. CDR3 nucleotides: TGTGCCAGCAGTTTAATCGGTCCCGGGACAGGGATCTCGAACACCGGGGAGCTGTTTTTT. Translation: CASSLIGPGTGISNTGELFF.

This clone was counted once. The chain joins TRBV5-6 to TRBJ2-5; 8 nucleotides line up with TRBD1. Germline V lookup: CDR1 SGHDT, CDR2 YYEEEE. Trimming at V came to 0 bases and at J to 2 bases, leaving 0 bases not matched to a gene. The CDR3 consists of 14 residues. CDR3 residues: CASSLGTGQETQYF. CDR3 coding DNA: TGTGCCAGCAGCTTGGGGACAGGGCAAGAGACCCAGTACTTC.

On this clone: Relative to the germline gene, one junction end is altered; a read error may explain this. The gene calls are TRBV7-3 and TRBJ1-5; D uncertain. Germline assignment: CDR1 SGHTA and CDR2 FQGTGA. The CDR3 totals 14 residues. CDR3 sequence reads: CASSLTEKNRPQHF. Written as DNA, the CDR3 is TGTGCCAGCAGCTTAACAGAGAAGAATCGGCCCCAGCATTTT.

This rearrangement joins TRBV5-1 to TRBJ2-5, with 8 bases matching TRBD2. CDR1 and CDR2 from the germline V gene are SGHRS and YFSETQ. V lost 2 bases, J lost 4 bases, and 7 bases stayed unmatched. The CDR3 loop spans 15 amino acids. CDR3 sequence (DNA): TGCGCCAGCAGCTTTTCGGGGCGGGAGGCAGAGACCCAGTACTTC. Its protein product is CASSFSGREAETQYF.

This chain uses TRBV19 with TRBJ2-5, with D possibly TRBD1 on 6 matching bases. The CDR3 has 14 amino acids. The ends were cut back, 5 bases at V and 5 bases at J, with 15 bases in the middle. Germline CDR1 and CDR2: LNHDA and SQIVND (reference sequence). The CDR3 here is CASSAYRVGETQYF. Written as DNA, the CDR3 is TGTGCCAGTAGTGCCTACAGGGTCGGCGAGACCCAGTACTTC.

The CDR3 loop is CASSSDSYEQYF. The CDR3, as DNA: TGCGCCAGCAGCTCCGACAGCTACGAGCAGTACTTC. This rearrangement joins TRBV5-1 to TRBJ2-7, with D possibly TRBD1 on 5 matching bases. The germline gives CDR1 SGHRS, CDR2 YFSETQ. Between the trimmed V and J ends, which lost 3 bases and 3 bases, there was a span of 7 bases. The CDR3 length is 12 residues.

The V call is TRBV21-1, the J call TRBJ1-2; the table's D gene call, TRBD1, was not cross checked with the DNA. TRBV21-1 is a pseudogene segment. The CDR3 contains 13 residues. DNA of the CDR3: TGTGCCAGCAGCTCCAGGGGTAACTATGGCTACACCTTC. Its protein product is CASSSRGNYGYTF.

The rearrangement joins TRBV27 to TRBJ1-5, with a possible D match to TRBD1 (6 bases). Germline V gene sequence: CDR1 MNHEY, CDR2 SMNVEV (reference sequence). The CDR3 consists of 16 residues. V was clipped by 5 bases and J by 0 bases, with 14 bases between them. Here the CDR3 DNA reads TGTGCCAGCAGTCCACAGGGTCTAAATAGCAATCAGCCCCAGCATTTT. This encodes CASSPQGLNSNQPQHF.

This clone was observed once. The chain links TRBV5-1 to TRBJ2-7; 8 nucleotides line up with TRBD2. Germline CDR1 reads SGHRS; CDR2 reads YFSETQ. The trim removed 2 bases at V and 3 bases at J, leaving 13 bases unmatched. This CDR3 comprises 17 residues. CDR3 sequence reads: CASSFLPTSAELYEQYF. The CDR3 DNA is TGCGCCAGCAGCTTCTTACCGACTAGCGCAGAACTCTACGAGCAGTACTTC.

The gene calls are TRBV4-1 and TRBJ1-1; no clear D. V was shortened by 3 bases and J by 1 base, with 6 bases between the two germline ends. Looked up from germline, CDR1 is MGHRA and CDR2 is YSYEKL. CDR3 length: 13 residues. CDR3 protein: CASSQRQNTEAFF. CDR3 in DNA: TGCGCCAGCAGCCAGAGACAGAACACTGAAGCTTTCTTT.

V gene TRBV15 combines with J gene TRBJ2-2; D ambiguous. Germline V lookup: CDR1 LNHNV, CDR2 YYDKDF (reference sequence). Deletions cut 3 bases from V and 3 bases from J, with 8 bases between. The CDR3 extends over 14 amino acids. The CDR3 protein is CATSRELYTGELFF. The CDR3 DNA reads TGTGCCACCAGCAGGGAGCTATACACCGGGGAGCTGTTTTTT.

This clone was counted a single time. This chain joins TRBV14 and TRBJ2-1; D is unresolved. From germline, CDR1 is SGHDN and CDR2 FVKESK. The CDR3 has 14 amino acids. Trimming left V 4 bases short and J 7 bases short, with 14 bases between. CDR3 in DNA: TGTGCCAGCAGCCGCTTGACACCCGAGAATGAGCAGTTCTTC. Amino acids: CASSRLTPENEQFF.